The present T cell receptor (beta chain) was sequenced within a study of OX40 agonist ivuxolimab in advanced cancers. Study summary: Patients in dose escalation had liver, melanoma, kidney or head and neck cancers.

Germline CDR1 is LNHDA and CDR2 is SQIVND (reference sequence). The CDR3 runs to 15 residues. Trimming removed 1 base at V and 1 base at J, with 11 bases between. The protocol was immunoSEQ multiplex PCR, while the TCRdb copy is restricted to in-frame clones and leaves out a portion. The sample consists of about 22,000 clones, around 90% of them appearing once. Samples were taken at baseline and on day 1 of cycles 4 and 7. This chain connects TRBV19 to TRBJ2-7; D is possibly TRBD1 or TRBD2 (5 bases each). The sequencing here drew on CD4+ or CD8+ T cells sorted from blood, taken in a trial of the OX40 agonist ivuxolimab. The origin of this receptor is an adult with an advanced solid tumor such as melanoma, head and neck, liver or kidney cancer. In DNA, the CDR3 is TGTGCCAGTAGTATAGCAGGGTGGGAGTCCTACGAGCAGTACTTC. Translation: CASSIAGWESYEQYF.